Described below is a single T cell receptor beta chain sequence and its context. What it binds is unknown. These data belong to a study of T cell responses to AZD1222 COVID-19 vaccine. General study findings and limits: AZD1222 recipients seropositive at baseline numbered only six or seven. The donor group comprised mostly white British people and more females; the analysis possibly underestimated clonal diversity. Mapped onto spike, vaccine-associated CD4 TCRs spanned it and were dominant at 160-218 and 743-854.

Sequencing used immunoSEQ multiplex PCR; TCRdb keeps in-frame clones, though not all of them. The table records around 120,000 clones, 88% of them present only once. The specimen comprised peripheral blood, sampled on day 0 of MenACWY control vaccination. The TCR comes from an adult in good health.

This CDR3 reads CASSVVREYEQYF. DNA of the CDR3: TGTGCCAGCAGCGTAGTCAGGGAATACGAGCAGTACTTC. The rearrangement joins TRBV9 to TRBJ2-7, with a tentative D call TRBD1 (5 bases). There are 13 residues in the CDR3. Per germline, CDR1 SGDLS and CDR2 YYNGEE. Deletions cut 0 bases from V and 4 bases from J, with 8 bases between.